A selection of T cell receptor beta chains follows, all from one sample in a study of blood T cells in healthy people across ages. TCRdb reprocessed the 5' RACE reads with MiXCR, giving one entry per CDR3 protein. The sample lists around 690,000 distinct CDR3 sequences, roughly 53% occurring once. Sequences were obtained from blood. The source of these receptors is a man aged 60 to 75 in good health. Each CDR3 is given with its conserved first and last residue. D genes are given only for firm matches. A clone size is listed for some rows: how often the clone was seen (once, few, many), or a class if it is expanded.

size	J	V	D	DNA	CDR3
NA	TRBJ2-1	TRBV20-1	NA	TGCAGTTCCTCAGGGGGACTCTACTACAATGAGCAGTTCTTC	CSSSGGLYYNEQFF
NA	TRBJ2-7	TRBV10-3	TRBD2	TGTGCCATCAGTGACCGGACTAGCGGGGCCCACTACGAGCAGTACTTC	CAISDRTSGAHYEQYF
NA	TRBJ2-1	TRBV6-1	NA	TGTGCCAGCAGTGAAATGTTTGGAAATGAGCAGTTCTTC	CASSEMFGNEQFF
NA	TRBJ2-5	TRBV14	TRBD2	TGTGCCAGCAGCCCGCGGGTAGCGGGGCAGCAGTACTTC	CASSPRVAGQQYF
NA	TRBJ1-4	TRBV11-2	NA	TGTGCCAGCAGCCCGAGGGTTACCGCCTTTAATGAAAAACTGTTTTTT	CASSPRVTAFNEKLFF
few	TRBJ2-6	TRBV12-3/TRBV12-4	NA	TGTGCCAGCAGTTTGACTGGGGCCAACGTCCTGACTTTC	CASSLTGANVLTF
NA	TRBJ2-7	TRBV4-2	NA	TGTGCCAGCAGCCAAGATGCGGCGGAGCCCCTATACGAGCAGTACTTC	CASSQDAAEPLYEQYF
NA	TRBJ2-7	TRBV20-1	TRBD2	TGCAGTGCCCCGGGGGGGGCCTACGAGCAGTACTTC	CSAPGGAYEQYF
many	TRBJ1-5	TRBV12-3/TRBV12-4	NA	TGTGCCAGCAGTGTATCCCAGAATCAGCCCCAGCATTTT	CASSVSQNQPQHF
NA	TRBJ1-5	TRBV5-1	NA	TGCGCCAGCAGGTCGACAAGCGGGGGCAATCAGCCCCAGCATTTT	CASRSTSGGNQPQHF
NA	TRBJ2-5	TRBV2	NA	TGTGCCAGCCTCATGACAGAGACCCAGTACTTC	CASLMTETQYF
NA	TRBJ2-3	TRBV12-3/TRBV12-4	NA	TGTGCCAGCAGTGCGACAAGGGGCGAGGCAGATACGCAGTATTTT	CASSATRGEADTQYF
NA	TRBJ2-3	TRBV4-1	TRBD2	TGCGCCAGCAGCCAAGATAGTAGGGGACTAGCCCCAGATACGCAGTATTTT	CASSQDSRGLAPDTQYF
many	TRBJ1-4	TRBV20-1	NA	TGCAGTGCTAGACCGTACTTGGGGGCTGGAGAAAAACTGTTTTTT	CSARPYLGAGEKLFF
NA	TRBJ2-5	TRBV20-1	TRBD2	TGCAGTGCTCCGGATAGCGGGGTGGAGACCCAGTACTTC	CSAPDSGVETQYF
NA	TRBJ2-5	TRBV29-1	TRBD2	TGCAGCGTTGAGCGGGGCGGGGGGACCCAGTACTTC	CSVERGGGTQYF
NA	TRBJ2-5	TRBV19	NA	TGTGCCAGTAGTATAGGAGCCTCTCGGTACCAAGAGACCCAGTACTTC	CASSIGASRYQETQYF
NA	TRBJ2-1	TRBV15	NA	TGTGCCACCAGAAACGCCCTCAATGAGCAGTTCTTC	CATRNALNEQFF
NA	TRBJ2-7	TRBV13	TRBD2	TGTGCCAGCAGCTTAGAACTAGCGGGGAAGGAGTACTTC	CASSLELAGKEYF
few	TRBJ2-3	TRBV12-3/TRBV12-4	NA	TGTGCCAGCAGTTACCCAGGGACCAGGCAGTATTTT	CASSYPGTRQYF
few	TRBJ2-1	TRBV9	TRBD2	TGTGCCAGCAGCGTGGGGGGGTTGTCCAGCGGGGGCACGCTCAATGAGCAGTTCTTC	CASSVGGLSSGGTLNEQFF
few	TRBJ1-2	TRBV10-2	NA	TGCGCCAGCAGTGACGGCGGCATTGGCTACACCTTC	CASSDGGIGYTF
many	TRBJ2-7	TRBV14	TRBD2	TGTGCCAGCAGCCCACTCGGGGGGGATCACGAGCAGTACTTC	CASSPLGGDHEQYF
few	TRBJ2-1	TRBV7-8	TRBD1	TGTGCCAGCAGCCCAATACAGGGGATATCAAATGAGCAGTTCTTC	CASSPIQGISNEQFF
few	TRBJ2-1	TRBV12-3/TRBV12-4	TRBD2	TGTGCCAGCAGTGATAGCGGGAAGTACAATGAGCAGTTCTTC	CASSDSGKYNEQFF
NA	TRBJ2-5	TRBV20-1	NA	TGCAGTGCTAGAGATCCCAGAGGGCCCCAAGAGACCCAGTACTTC	CSARDPRGPQETQYF
few	TRBJ2-5	TRBV4-2	TRBD2	TGTGCCAGCAGCTTTGGGACTAGCGGGGGGGGGAGATGGGAGACCCAGTACTTC	CASSFGTSGGGRWETQYF
many	TRBJ2-5	TRBV25-1	NA	TGTGCCAGCAGTGAGGGCGGATACCAAGAGACCCAGTACTTC	CASSEGGYQETQYF
NA	TRBJ2-7	TRBV28	NA	TGTGCCAGCAGCGGGGGTGCCACCTACGAGCAGTACTTC	CASSGGATYEQYF
NA	TRBJ2-5	TRBV7-2	NA	TGTGCCAGCAGCTTAGGTTGGCGGGCGGAGACCCAGTACTTC	CASSLGWRAETQYF
NA	TRBJ2-1	TRBV7-9	NA	TGTGCCAGCAGCGCCGGGCCCACGATTCGCGATGAGCAGTTCTTC	CASSAGPTIRDEQFF
NA	TRBJ1-2	TRBV12-3/TRBV12-4	NA	TGTGCCAGCAGTTTAGGGACAGAGCGTAGCTATGGCTACACCTTC	CASSLGTERSYGYTF
NA	TRBJ2-3	TRBV4-1	NA	TGCGCCAGCAGCCAGCCGAGACTGAGCACAGATACGCAGTATTTT	CASSQPRLSTDTQYF
NA	TRBJ2-5	TRBV28	NA	TGTGCCAGCACCGATCTGGAGGGGCTGAGAGAGCAGTACTTC	CASTDLEGLREQYF
NA	TRBJ2-3	TRBV5-1	NA	TGCGCCAGCAACGGTGCAGCTCTTTCTAGCACAGATACGCAGTATTTT	CASNGAALSSTDTQYF
once	TRBJ2-4	TRBV6-2/TRBV6-3	TRBD1	TGTGCCAGCAGGGTGACAGGGTCGGACATTCAGTACTTC	CASRVTGSDIQYF
once	TRBJ2-3	TRBV20-1	TRBD1	TGCAGTGCTTACGCCACAGGGGGCCTGACAGATACGCAGTATTTT	CSAYATGGLTDTQYF
NA	TRBJ1-6	TRBV11-3	TRBD1	TGTGCCAGCAGCTCCATGACAGGGCGGTCCTATAATTCACCCCTCCACTTT	CASSSMTGRSYNSPLHF
few	TRBJ1-5	TRBV5-1	NA	TGCGCCAGCACGTTTAGGGGCAGCAATCAGCCCCAGCATTTT	CASTFRGSNQPQHF
many	TRBJ2-5	TRBV2	NA	TGTGCCAGCAGTGTCGGCGATCAGACCCAGTACTTC	CASSVGDQTQYF
NA	TRBJ2-3	TRBV3-1	TRBD2	TGTGCCAGCAGCCAGAAAGCGGGGGGCCCCACAGATACGCAGTATTTT	CASSQKAGGPTDTQYF
NA	TRBJ1-5	TRBV4-2	NA	TGTGCCAGCAGCCCTGGGAGTCTCAATCAGCCCCAGCATTTT	CASSPGSLNQPQHF
few	TRBJ1-6	TRBV10-3	NA	TGTGCCACCTTAAGGGGGGGCGATCATAATTCACCCCTCCACTTT	CATLRGGDHNSPLHF
NA	TRBJ2-1	TRBV10-3	TRBD1	TGTGCCATCAGTGAGGGACAGGCCTCCTACAATGAGCAGTTCTTC	CAISEGQASYNEQFF
NA	TRBJ1-5	TRBV3-1	NA	TGTGCCAGCAGCCAAGAATACGGGTTTCAGCCCCAGCATTTT	CASSQEYGFQPQHF
NA	TRBJ2-7	TRBV4-1	TRBD1	TGCGCCAGCAGCCAAGCGCCCCCGGGACAGGGGGGCTACGAGCAGTACTTC	CASSQAPPGQGGYEQYF
once	TRBJ2-5	TRBV5-1	NA	TGCGCCAGCAGCACCGGACGAGGAGGGGAGACCCAGTACTTC	CASSTGRGGETQYF
few	TRBJ1-1	TRBV5-1	NA	TGCGCCAGCAGCCAGCAGCGTGTGGGGAACACTGAAGCTTTCTTT	CASSQQRVGNTEAFF
NA	TRBJ2-2	TRBV20-1	NA	TGCAGTGCGGGACAGAACACCGGGGAGCTGTTTTTT	CSAGQNTGELFF
few	TRBJ2-7	TRBV12-3/TRBV12-4	NA	TGTGCCAGCAGTTTTGGGCGGGACGTATTCTACGAGCAGTACTTC	CASSFGRDVFYEQYF
NA	TRBJ2-3	TRBV4-2	NA	TGTGCCAGCAGCCAGGGCGACCCGGGCCGAAACACGGATACGCGGTATTTT	CASSQGDPGRNTDTRYF